The clone carrying this T cell receptor (beta chain) was seen only once. Its cognate antigen is unknown. The data stem from a study of spatial heterogeneity in lung cancer. General observations from the study: Expanded intratumoral alpha and beta TCR counts tracked tumor mutation counts.

Sample time point: sample taken at primary tumor resection. In TCRdb, the 5' RACE reads were re-called with MiXCR into one record per CDR3 protein. In the table there are several thousand distinct CDR3 sequences, 7% of which are singletons. The CDR3 spans 12 residues. V was clipped by 5 bases and J by 4 bases, with 8 bases between them. The source of this sequence is a male donor with early-stage non-small cell lung cancer. The chain combines TRBV12-3 or TRBV12-4 with TRBJ1-1; no firm D call. The starting material was lung tumor tissue, obtained at surgery. CDR3 loop: CASSPGSTEAFF. The CDR3 DNA reads as TGTGCCAGCAGTCCGGGGAGCACTGAAGCTTTCTTT.